Listed here are 10 T cell receptor beta chains from one sample, sequenced in a study of cytomegalovirus exposure and HLA in healthy donors. The primer mix had 60 Vbeta and 13 Jbeta primers. Method: immunoSEQ multiplex PCR; TCRdb's copy keeps in-frame clones and lacks some. The table lists more than 50,000 clones, with approximately 7% in the top ten. Sequenced material: PBMCs. The receptor set was obtained from a woman aged 40 to 55 in good health and CMV-seronegative.

The chain has TRBV4-3 and TRBJ1-2; the D gene is possibly TRBD1 (5 bases). CDR1 and CDR2 (germline): LGHNA, YSLEER. V was pared by 0 bases and J by 2 bases, with 13 bases between. The CDR3 extends over 16 amino acids. The CDR3 region has the DNA TGCGCCAGCAGCCAAGATCTAAGGGGATCAAACTATGGCTACACCTTC. This encodes CASSQDLRGSNYGYTF.

The chain links TRBV28 to TRBJ2-2; no firm D call. Between the trimmed V and J ends, which lost 3 bases and 4 bases, there was a span of 12 bases. The CDR3 runs 15 residues. Germline loops: CDR1 MDHEN, CDR2 SYDVKM. The CDR3 spells CASSLVSGLTGELFF. The DNA of the CDR3 is TGTGCCAGCAGTTTGGTATCAGGCCTCACCGGGGAGCTGTTTTTT.

This chain joins TRBV11-3 and TRBJ2-1; tentatively, D is TRBD2 (6 bases). This CDR3 is 14 amino acids long. Germline assignment: CDR1 SGHNT and CDR2 YENEEA. Trimming pared 5 bases from V and 7 bases from J, leaving 15 bases between. CDR3 DNA: TGTGCCAGCAGCCCACCGGGACTCTCTAATGAGCAGTTCTTC. This encodes CASSPPGLSNEQFF. The variable domain in full, completed from reference TRBV11-3 and TRBJ2-1, reads EAGVVQSPRYKIIEKKQPVAFWCNPISGHNTLYWYLQNLGQGPELLIRYENEEAVDDSQLPKDRFSAERLKGVDSTLKIQPAELGDSAVYLCASSPPGLSNEQFFGPGTRLTVL.

The V and J genes are TRBV19 and TRBJ2-5; 11 positions agree with TRBD2. Germline loops: CDR1 LNHDA, CDR2 SQIVND (reference sequence). The CDR3 sequence is 16 residues long. V was clipped by 5 bases and J by 5 bases; unmatched bases: 10. CDR3 DNA sequence: TGTGCCAGTAGTCTCCTTAGCGGGGGGGCTAGGGAGACCCAGTACTTC. This sequence encodes CASSLLSGGARETQYF.

CDR3 region: CASSSNGQGGYNEQFF. In nucleotides, the CDR3 is TGTGCCAGTAGTTCCAATGGACAGGGGGGTTACAATGAGCAGTTCTTC. The genes are TRBV19 and TRBJ2-1; 10 bases agree with TRBD1. This CDR3 spans 16 amino acids. Germline CDR1 and CDR2: LNHDA and SQIVND (reference sequence). The V segment lost 5 bases and the J segment 4 bases; nucleotides outside the gene matches: 8. The whole variable domain, remainder taken from reference TRBV19 and TRBJ2-1, is DGGITQSPKYLFRKEGQNVTLSCEQNLNHDAMYWYRQDPGQGLRLIYYSQIVNDFQKGDIAEGYSVSREKKESFPLTVTSAQKNPTAFYLCASSSNGQGGYNEQFFGPGTRLTVL.

The chain links TRBV18 to TRBJ1-5, with 7 bases aligning to TRBD1. After removal of 2 bases from V and 6 bases from J, the junction contained 4 bases not matched to a gene. The CDR3 consists of 14 residues. Germline-derived CDR1 and CDR2 are KGHSH and LQKENI. The CDR3 loop reads CASSPSDRSQPQHF. The CDR3 DNA reads as TGTGCCAGCTCACCATCGGACAGGAGTCAGCCCCAGCATTTT. The complete variable domain, with remaining parts taken from reference TRBV18 and TRBJ1-5, reads NAGVMQNPRHLVRRRGQEARLRCSPMKGHSHVYWYRQLPEEGLKFMVYLQKENIIDESGMPKERFSAEFPKEGPSILRIQQVVRGDSAAYFCASSPSDRSQPQHFGDGTRLSIL.

This chain joins TRBV6-1 and TRBJ2-7; 10 bases map to TRBD2. After removal of 0 bases from V and 5 bases from J, the junction contained 7 bases not matched to a gene. The germline V gene has CDR1 MNHNS and CDR2 SASEGT. The CDR3 totals 16 residues. The CDR3 bases are TGTGCCAGCAGTGAAGCCATGGCTAGCGGGAGCGACGAGCAGTACTTC. Translation: CASSEAMASGSDEQYF.

The DNA of the CDR3 is TGTGCCAGCAGGCTAACCGACAGGGGTAGAGGCTACACCTTC. Protein: CASRLTDRGRGYTF. V gene TRBV28 combines with J gene TRBJ1-2; 8 nucleotides agree with TRBD1. The length of the CDR3 is 14 residues. V lost 6 bases to trimming and J lost 8 bases; unmatched junction nucleotides: 11. Germline V gene lookup returns CDR1 MDHEN and CDR2 SYDVKM.

The J gene is TRBJ1-6, the V gene TRBV28; 8 bases fit TRBD1. Germline V gene data show CDR1 as MDHEN and CDR2 as SYDVKM. This CDR3 contains 16 residues. V was clipped by 4 bases and J by 5 bases; unmatched bases: 7. CDR3 bases: TGTGCCAGCAGTTCCCCCCAGGGGGCCCATAATTCACCCCTCCACTTT. It encodes CASSSPQGAHNSPLHF.

This chain connects TRBV6-5 to TRBJ2-7, with D perhaps TRBD2 (6 bases). Trimming stripped 2 bases from V and 9 bases from J, with 11 bases between. The CDR3 totals 12 residues. From germline, CDR1 is MNHEY and CDR2 SVGAGI. The CDR3 sequence is CASSYAQGGQYF. CDR3 nucleotide sequence: TGTGCCAGCAGTTACGCCCAGGGAGGGCAGTACTTC.